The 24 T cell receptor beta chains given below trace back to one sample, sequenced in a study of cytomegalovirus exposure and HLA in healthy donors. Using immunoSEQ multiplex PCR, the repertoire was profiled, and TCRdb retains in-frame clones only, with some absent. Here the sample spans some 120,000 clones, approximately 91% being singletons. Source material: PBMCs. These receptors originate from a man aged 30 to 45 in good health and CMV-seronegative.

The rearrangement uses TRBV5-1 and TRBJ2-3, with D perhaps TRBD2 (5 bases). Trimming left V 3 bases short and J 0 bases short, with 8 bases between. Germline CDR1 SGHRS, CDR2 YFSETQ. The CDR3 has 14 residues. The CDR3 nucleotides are TGCGCCAGCAGCTCCGGACTGAGCACAGATACGCAGTATTTT. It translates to CASSSGLSTDTQYF.

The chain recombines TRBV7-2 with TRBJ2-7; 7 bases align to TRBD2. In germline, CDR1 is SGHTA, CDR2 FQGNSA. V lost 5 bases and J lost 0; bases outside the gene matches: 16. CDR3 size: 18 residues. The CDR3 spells CASSPQRLGGSGSYEQYF. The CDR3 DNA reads TGTGCCAGCAGCCCCCAACGACTTGGCGGGAGTGGCTCCTACGAGCAGTACTTC.

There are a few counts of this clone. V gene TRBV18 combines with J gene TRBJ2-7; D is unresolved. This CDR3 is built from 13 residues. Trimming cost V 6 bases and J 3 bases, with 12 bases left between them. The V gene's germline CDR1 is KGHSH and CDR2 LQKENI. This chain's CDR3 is CASSRLEIYEQYF. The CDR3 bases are TGTGCCAGCTCGCGTCTAGAGATCTACGAGCAGTACTTC. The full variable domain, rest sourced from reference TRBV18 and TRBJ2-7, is NAGVMQNPRHLVRRRGQEARLRCSPMKGHSHVYWYRQLPEEGLKFMVYLQKENIIDESGMPKERFSAEFPKEGPSILRIQQVVRGDSAAYFCASSRLEIYEQYFGPGTRLTVT.

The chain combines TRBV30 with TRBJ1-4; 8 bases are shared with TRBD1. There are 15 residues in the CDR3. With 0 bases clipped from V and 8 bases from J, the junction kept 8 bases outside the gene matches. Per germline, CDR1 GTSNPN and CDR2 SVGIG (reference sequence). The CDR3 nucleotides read TGTGCCTGGAGTGTACAGGGGGTGTCTAGGGAAAAACTGTTTTTT. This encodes CAWSVQGVSREKLFF.

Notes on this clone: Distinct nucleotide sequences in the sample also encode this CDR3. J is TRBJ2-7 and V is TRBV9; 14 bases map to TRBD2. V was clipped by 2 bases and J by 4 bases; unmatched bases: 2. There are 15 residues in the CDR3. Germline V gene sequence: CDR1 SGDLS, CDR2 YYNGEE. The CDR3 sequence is CASSVGTSGRYEQYF. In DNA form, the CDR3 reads TGTGCCAGCAGCGTTGGGACTAGCGGGAGATACGAGCAGTACTTC.

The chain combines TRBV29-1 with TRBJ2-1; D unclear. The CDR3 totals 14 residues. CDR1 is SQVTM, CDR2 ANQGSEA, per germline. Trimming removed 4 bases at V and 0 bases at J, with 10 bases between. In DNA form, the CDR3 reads TGCAGCGTTGTGCCCCCGAGCTCCTACAATGAGCAGTTCTTC. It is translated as CSVVPPSSYNEQFF.

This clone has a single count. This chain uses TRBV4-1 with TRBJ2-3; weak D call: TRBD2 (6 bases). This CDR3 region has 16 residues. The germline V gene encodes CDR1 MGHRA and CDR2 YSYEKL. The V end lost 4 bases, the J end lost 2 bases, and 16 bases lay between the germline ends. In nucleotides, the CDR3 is TGCGCCAGCAGCCTCCGGGACTCTTCCTACACAGATACGCAGTATTTT. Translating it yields CASSLRDSSYTDTQYF.

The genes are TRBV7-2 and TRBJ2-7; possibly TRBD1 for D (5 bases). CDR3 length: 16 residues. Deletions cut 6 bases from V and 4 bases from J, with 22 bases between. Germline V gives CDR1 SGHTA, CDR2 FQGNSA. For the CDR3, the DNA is TGTGCCAGCAGTCGTACCCTCAGCCCACAGGCTTACGAGCAGTACTTC. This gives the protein CASSRTLSPQAYEQYF.

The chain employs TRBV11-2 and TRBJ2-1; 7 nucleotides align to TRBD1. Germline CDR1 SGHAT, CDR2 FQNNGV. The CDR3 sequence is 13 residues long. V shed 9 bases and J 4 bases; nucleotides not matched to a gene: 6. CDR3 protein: CASRPGQYNEQFF. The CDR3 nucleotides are TGTGCCAGTCGACCGGGACAGTACAATGAGCAGTTCTTC.

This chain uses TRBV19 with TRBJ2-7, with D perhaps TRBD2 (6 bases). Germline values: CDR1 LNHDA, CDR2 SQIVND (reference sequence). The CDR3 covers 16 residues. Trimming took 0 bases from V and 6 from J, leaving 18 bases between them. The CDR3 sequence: CASSIDRRPGDGEQYF. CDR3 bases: TGTGCCAGTAGTATAGATAGACGACCGGGGGACGGCGAGCAGTACTTC.

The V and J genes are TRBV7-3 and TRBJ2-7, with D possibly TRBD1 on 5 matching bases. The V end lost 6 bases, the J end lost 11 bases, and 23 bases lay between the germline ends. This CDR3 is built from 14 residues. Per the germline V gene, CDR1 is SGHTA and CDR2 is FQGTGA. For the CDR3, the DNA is TGTGCCAGCAGGACGGATCCCCAAGGTCCCAGGGAGTACTTC. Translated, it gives CASRTDPQGPREYF.

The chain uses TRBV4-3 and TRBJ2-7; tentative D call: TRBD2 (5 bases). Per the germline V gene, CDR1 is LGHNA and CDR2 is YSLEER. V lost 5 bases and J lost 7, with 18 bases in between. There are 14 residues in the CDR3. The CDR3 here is CASSEALEAQEQYF. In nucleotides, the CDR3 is TGCGCCAGCAGCGAAGCGTTGGAGGCGCAGGAGCAGTACTTC.

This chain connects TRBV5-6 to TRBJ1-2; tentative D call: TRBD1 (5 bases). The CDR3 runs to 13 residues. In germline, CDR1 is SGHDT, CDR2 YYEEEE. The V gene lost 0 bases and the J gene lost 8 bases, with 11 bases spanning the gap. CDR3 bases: TGTGCCAGCAGCTTGGCCAGGTGGGGCGGCTACACCTTC. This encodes CASSLARWGGYTF.

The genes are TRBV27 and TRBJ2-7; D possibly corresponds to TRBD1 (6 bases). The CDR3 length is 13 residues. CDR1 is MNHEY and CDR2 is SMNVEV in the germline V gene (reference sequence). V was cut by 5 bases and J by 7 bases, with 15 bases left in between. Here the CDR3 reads CASSIHRASEQYF. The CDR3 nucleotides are TGTGCCAGCAGTATTCACAGGGCCTCGGAGCAGTACTTC.

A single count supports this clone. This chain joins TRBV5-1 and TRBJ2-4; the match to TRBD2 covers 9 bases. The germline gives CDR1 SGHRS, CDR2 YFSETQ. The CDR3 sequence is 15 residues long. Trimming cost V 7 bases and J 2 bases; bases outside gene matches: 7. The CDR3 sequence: CASQVSGSSKNIQYF. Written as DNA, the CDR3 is TGCGCCAGCCAAGTTAGCGGGAGTTCCAAAAACATTCAGTACTTC.

The CDR3 DNA sequence: TGTGCCAGCAGCTTCCTGGGAGCTTATGGGGCCAACGTCCTGACTTTC. It is translated as CASSFLGAYGANVLTF. The chain carries TRBV7-8 and TRBJ2-6, with D possibly being TRBD2 (5 bases). V lost 3 bases and J 3 bases, leaving 12 bases between the germline ends. The germline gives CDR1 SGHVS, CDR2 FQNEAQ. The CDR3 has 16 amino acids.

This CDR3 reads CTRGQNLYEQYF. Written as DNA, the CDR3 is TGTACCCGCGGGCAGAACCTTTACGAGCAGTACTTC. This chain links TRBV2 with TRBJ2-7; weak D call: TRBD2 (5 bases). Germline CDR1 SNHLY, CDR2 FYNNEI. CDR3 length: 12 amino acids.

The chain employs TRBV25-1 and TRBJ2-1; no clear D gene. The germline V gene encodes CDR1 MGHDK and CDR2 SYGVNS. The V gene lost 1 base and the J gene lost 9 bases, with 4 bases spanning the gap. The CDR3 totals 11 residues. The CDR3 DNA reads TGTGCCAGCAGTGAATCTCGTGAGCAGTTCTTC. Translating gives CASSESREQFF.

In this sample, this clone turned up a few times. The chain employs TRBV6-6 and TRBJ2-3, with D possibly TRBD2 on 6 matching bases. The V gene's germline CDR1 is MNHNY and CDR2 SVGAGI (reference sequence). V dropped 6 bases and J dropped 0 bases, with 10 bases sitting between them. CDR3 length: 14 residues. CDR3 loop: CASSPSGSTDTQYF. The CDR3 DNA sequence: TGTGCCAGCAGCCCCAGCGGGAGCACAGATACGCAGTATTTT.

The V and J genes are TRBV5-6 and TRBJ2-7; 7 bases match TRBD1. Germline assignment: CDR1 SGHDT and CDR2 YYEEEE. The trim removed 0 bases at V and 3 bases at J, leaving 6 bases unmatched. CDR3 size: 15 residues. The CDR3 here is CASSLGQGNIYEQYF. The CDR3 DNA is TGTGCCAGCAGCTTGGGACAGGGTAACATCTACGAGCAGTACTTC.

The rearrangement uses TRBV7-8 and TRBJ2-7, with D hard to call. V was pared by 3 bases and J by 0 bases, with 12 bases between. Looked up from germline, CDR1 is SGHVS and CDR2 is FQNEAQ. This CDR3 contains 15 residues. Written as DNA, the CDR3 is TGTGCCAGCAGCTTCTCCGCAACAAGCTCCTACGAGCAGTACTTC. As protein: CASSFSATSSYEQYF.

CDR3 DNA: TGTGCCAGCAGGACTAGCAGAATCACAGATACGCAGTATTTT. Protein: CASRTSRITDTQYF. V usage is TRBV5-4 and J usage is TRBJ2-3; 7 bases line up with TRBD2. Trimming at V came to 5 bases and at J to 2 bases, leaving 5 bases not matched to a gene. Germline values: CDR1 SGHNT, CDR2 YYREEE (reference sequence). The CDR3 is 14 amino acids.

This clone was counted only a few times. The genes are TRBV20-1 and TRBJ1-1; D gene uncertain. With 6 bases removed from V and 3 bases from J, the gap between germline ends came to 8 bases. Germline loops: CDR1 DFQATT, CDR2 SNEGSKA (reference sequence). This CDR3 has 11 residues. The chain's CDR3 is CSAEADTEAFF. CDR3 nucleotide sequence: TGCAGTGCAGAGGCGGACACTGAAGCTTTCTTT.

The CDR3 protein is CASRSGTGLGEAFF. The CDR3 nucleotides read TGTGCCAGCAGGTCCGGGACAGGGTTGGGTGAAGCTTTCTTT. The chain has TRBV7-9 and TRBJ1-1; 9 nucleotides align to TRBD1. CDR3 length equals 14 residues. Germline V lookup: CDR1 SEHNR, CDR2 FQNEAQ (reference sequence). V was pared by 6 bases and J by 7 bases, with 9 bases of the junction left unmatched.